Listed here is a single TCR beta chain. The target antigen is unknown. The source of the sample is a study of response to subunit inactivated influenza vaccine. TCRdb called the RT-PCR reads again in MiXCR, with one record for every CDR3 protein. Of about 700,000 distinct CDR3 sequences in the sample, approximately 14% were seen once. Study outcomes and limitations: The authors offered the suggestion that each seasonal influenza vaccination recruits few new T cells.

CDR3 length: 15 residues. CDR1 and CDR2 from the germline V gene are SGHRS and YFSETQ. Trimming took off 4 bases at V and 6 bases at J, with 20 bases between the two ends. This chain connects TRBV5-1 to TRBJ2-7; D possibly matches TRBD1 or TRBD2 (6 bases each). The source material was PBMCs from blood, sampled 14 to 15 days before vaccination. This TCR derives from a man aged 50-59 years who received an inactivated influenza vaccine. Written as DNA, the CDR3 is TGCGCCAGCAGCCGGGGGACTGGTGGAGGGGGCGAGCAGTACTTC. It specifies CASSRGTGGGGEQYF.